A selection of T cell receptor beta chains follows, all from one sample in a study of blood T cells in healthy people across ages. MiXCR, applied by TCRdb to the 5' RACE reads, yields one record per CDR3 protein. The sample lists around 320,000 distinct CDR3 sequences, 25% to 30% occurring once. Input material: blood. Receptor source: a woman aged 70-85 years in good health. The CDR3 runs from the conserved cysteine through the conserved F or W. The order of the fields is J gene, clone size, D gene, V gene, CDR3 protein, CDR3 DNA. The D gene is left open where the match is weak. Not all rows give a size; the values are once, few, many and, for expanded clones, a class.

TRBJ2-1,.,TRBD2,TRBV10-2,CASTLTPSGSEQFF,TGCGCCAGCACCCTGACCCCTAGCGGGAGTGAGCAGTTCTTC
TRBJ2-7,.,.,TRBV4-2,CASSQDGVAVSYEQYF,TGTGCCAGCAGCCAAGATGGAGTAGCGGTATCCTACGAGCAGTACTTC
TRBJ1-6,.,.,TRBV7-2,CASSLKTGNSPLHF,TGTGCCAGCAGCCTTAAGACGGGGAATTCACCCCTCCACTTT
TRBJ2-7,many,TRBD1,TRBV18,CASSPVTGVGEQYF,TGTGCCAGCTCACCAGTGACAGGGGTTGGCGAGCAGTACTTC
TRBJ2-3,.,.,TRBV10-1,CASSSGTPRTDTQYF,TGCGCCAGCAGCTCCGGGACCCCCCGCACAGATACGCAGTATTTT
TRBJ2-7,.,.,TRBV7-6,CASSLDQGRDTWQYF,TGTGCCAGCAGCTTAGACCAGGGGCGGGATACGTGGCAGTACTTC
TRBJ2-7,few,.,TRBV7-3,CASSLFPSYEQYF,TGTGCCAGCAGCCTTTTCCCCTCTTACGAGCAGTACTTC
TRBJ1-4,few,TRBD1,TRBV4-3,CASSPGQATNEKLFF,TGCGCCAGCAGCCCCGGACAGGCAACTAATGAAAAACTGTTTTTT
TRBJ2-7,many,TRBD1,TRBV28,CASSPGGSYEQYF,TGTGCCAGCAGCCCAGGGGGATCCTACGAGCAGTACTTC
TRBJ2-7,.,.,TRBV7-2,CASSLAGGLMYEQYF,TGTGCCAGCAGCTTAGCGGGGGGACTGATGTACGAGCAGTACTTC
TRBJ1-6,few,.,TRBV7-3,CASSTGHNSPLYF,TGTGCCAGCAGCACCGGGCATAATTCACCCCTCTACTTT
TRBJ2-1,many,TRBD2,TRBV2,CASSAGTSGTEQFF,TGTGCCAGCAGTGCCGGGACTAGCGGCACGGAGCAGTTCTTC
TRBJ2-1,.,TRBD1,TRBV5-4,CASSLDQGAIEQFF,TGTGCCAGCAGCTTGGACCAGGGGGCGATTGAGCAGTTCTTC
TRBJ2-3,.,TRBD2,TRBV14,CASSQESGSFLDTQYF,TGTGCCAGCAGCCAAGAAAGCGGGAGCTTCCTAGATACGCAGTATTTT
TRBJ1-5,many,.,TRBV7-9,CASSPGRSNQPQHF,TGTGCCAGCAGCCCGGGACGGAGCAATCAGCCCCAGCATTTT
TRBJ2-2,.,.,TRBV5-1,CASSLGLPETGELFF,TGCGCCAGCAGCTTGGGACTACCGGAGACCGGGGAGCTGTTTTTT
TRBJ2-5,.,.,TRBV20-1,CSANNRIATQYF,TGCAGTGCAAATAACAGGATTGCGACCCAGTACTTC
TRBJ2-7,once,.,TRBV25-1,CASSEYGMQYF,TGTGCCAGCAGTGAATATGGGATGCAGTACTTC
TRBJ2-1,few,.,TRBV5-6,CASSLARTEQFF,TGTGCCAGCAGCTTGGCACGAACTGAGCAGTTCTTC
TRBJ2-3,.,TRBD1,TRBV7-9,CASSKQTGKVTTDTQYF,TGTGCCAGCAGCAAACAGACAGGGAAAGTTACCACAGATACGCAGTATTTT
TRBJ2-1,.,TRBD2,TRBV3-1,CASSQERASGRSNEQFF,TGTGCCAGCAGCCAAGAGAGGGCTAGCGGGAGGTCCAATGAGCAGTTCTTC
TRBJ2-5,.,.,TRBV24-1,CATSDPYRDTRETQYF,TGTGCCACCAGCGACCCATACCGGGACACGAGGGAGACCCAGTACTTC
TRBJ1-2,many,.,TRBV7-9,CASSLSVLVNYGYTF,TGTGCCAGCAGCTTGTCTGTACTTGTAAACTATGGCTACACCTTC
TRBJ2-5,.,TRBD1,TRBV3-1,CASSPTGGKTQYF,TGTGCCAGCAGCCCGACAGGGGGCAAGACCCAGTACTTC
TRBJ1-4,few,.,TRBV4-1,CASSHSNEKLFF,TGCGCCAGCAGCCACTCTAATGAAAAACTGTTTTTT
TRBJ2-5,.,TRBD2,TRBV7-2,CASSPTSGGKTQYF,TGTGCCAGCAGCCCCACTAGCGGGGGAAAGACCCAGTACTTC
TRBJ2-7,.,.,TRBV11-2,CASSFVADSYEQYF,TGTGCCAGCAGCTTTGTGGCGGACTCCTACGAGCAGTACTTC
TRBJ2-7,few,TRBD2,TRBV28,CASSLLAGVDHEQYF,TGTGCCAGCAGTCTCCTAGCGGGAGTGGACCACGAGCAGTACTTC
TRBJ1-1,few,.,TRBV2,CASNRAFEAFF,TGTGCCAGCAACAGGGCGTTTGAAGCTTTCTTT
TRBJ2-5,.,TRBD2,TRBV6-2/TRBV6-3,CASSSYGTSETQYF,TGTGCCAGCAGTTCCTATGGGACTAGCGAGACCCAGTACTTC
TRBJ2-6,few,.,TRBV10-3,CAIRTSGANVLTF,TGTGCCATCAGAACCTCTGGGGCCAACGTCCTGACCTTC
TRBJ2-7,.,.,TRBV29-1,CSVDGGAYEQYF,TGCAGCGTTGATGGGGGCGCCTACGAGCAGTACTTC
TRBJ2-5,few,.,TRBV12-5,CASGPVGWKGTEETQYF,TGTGCTAGTGGACCCGTCGGTTGGAAGGGGACTGAAGAGACCCAGTACTTC
TRBJ1-1,many,TRBD1,TRBV29-1,CSETGTGGRNTEAFF,TGCAGCGAAACCGGGACAGGGGGTCGGAACACTGAAGCTTTCTTT
TRBJ1-2,few,.,TRBV7-6,CASSLQVGRYGYTF,TGTGCCAGCAGCCTTCAAGTAGGGCGATATGGCTACACCTTC
TRBJ2-7,few,TRBD2,TRBV28,CAASRGGDPYEQYF,TGTGCCGCAAGTCGGGGAGGGGACCCTTACGAGCAGTACTTC
TRBJ2-1,.,.,TRBV6-1,CASRDSSYNEQFF,TGTGCCAGCAGGGATAGCTCCTACAATGAGCAGTTCTTC
TRBJ2-1,.,.,TRBV9,CASSAMEGKNEQFF,TGTGCCAGCAGCGCCATGGAGGGAAAGAATGAGCAGTTCTTC
TRBJ1-1,.,.,TRBV29-1,CSSKEGNTEAFF,TGCAGCTCTAAGGAGGGGAACACTGAAGCTTTCTTT
TRBJ2-7,few,.,TRBV7-3,CASSLTRSDEQYF,TGTGCCAGCAGCTTAACGCGGTCGGACGAGCAGTACTTC
TRBJ1-2,.,TRBD1,TRBV2,CASRTGRYGYTF,TGTGCCAGCAGGACAGGGCGCTATGGCTACACCTTC
TRBJ2-1,few,.,TRBV18,CASSPLAASYDEQFF,TGTGCCAGCTCACCATTGGCAGCGTCCTACGATGAGCAGTTCTTC
TRBJ2-7,.,.,TRBV20-1,CSVGGSYEQYF,TGCAGTGTAGGCGGATCCTACGAGCAGTACTTC
TRBJ2-2,.,.,TRBV20-1,CSARTQGLPGELFF,TGCAGTGCTAGAACCCAGGGGCTCCCCGGGGAGCTGTTTTTT
TRBJ1-1,.,TRBD1,TRBV3-1,CASSPRAGGKNTEAFF,TGTGCCAGCAGCCCTAGGGCAGGGGGCAAGAACACTGAAGCTTTCTTT
TRBJ1-5,.,.,TRBV7-2,CASILTGMGGNQPQHF,TGTGCCAGCATCTTAACAGGCATGGGCGGCAATCAGCCCCAGCATTTT
TRBJ2-7,few,.,TRBV20-1,CSARVPASSYEQYF,TGCAGTGCTAGAGTCCCAGCAAGCTCCTACGAGCAGTACTTC
TRBJ2-7,few,TRBD2,TRBV20-1,CSARAWASGTYEQYF,TGCAGTGCTAGAGCATGGGCTAGCGGAACCTACGAGCAGTACTTC
TRBJ2-7,.,.,TRBV20-1,CSALRGGTYEQYF,TGCAGTGCGTTACGAGGCGGGACCTACGAGCAGTACTTC
TRBJ1-5,few,.,TRBV5-5,CASSDLVGQPQHF,TGTGCCAGCAGCGATCTTGTAGGTCAGCCCCAGCATTTT
TRBJ2-1,many,TRBD2,TRBV7-9,CASSRRTSGSVYNEQFF,TGTGCCAGCAGCCGACGGACTAGCGGGAGTGTGTACAATGAGCAGTTCTTC
TRBJ1-4,few,.,TRBV20-1,CSARPRGRPEKLFF,TGCAGTGCTAGACCCAGGGGCCGCCCTGAAAAACTGTTTTTT
TRBJ2-7,.,.,TRBV4-1,CTSSQGTVTGLHSYEQYF,TGCACCAGCAGCCAAGGCACCGTCACGGGACTCCACTCCTACGAGCAGTACTTC
TRBJ2-2,.,.,TRBV7-2,CASSLARALTGELFF,TGTGCCAGCAGTCTCGCTAGGGCTCTCACCGGGGAGCTGTTTTTT
TRBJ2-1,few,.,TRBV7-2,CASSLIASYNEQFF,TGTGCCAGCAGCTTGATTGCCTCCTACAATGAGCAGTTCTTC
TRBJ1-3,.,.,TRBV4-2,CASSQDRISGNTIYF,TGTGCCAGCAGCCAAGATCGGATCTCTGGAAACACCATATATTTT
TRBJ2-1,few,TRBD1,TRBV5-1,CASSPRGVQGASYNEQFF,TGCGCCAGCAGCCCGCGCGGAGTCCAGGGGGCTTCGTACAATGAGCAGTTCTTC
TRBJ2-7,few,.,TRBV6-6,CASSSPLAYEQYF,TGTGCCAGCAGTTCCCCCCTAGCTTACGAGCAGTACTTC
TRBJ2-7,few,TRBD2,TRBV5-1,CASSPLIAGGWEQYF,TGCGCCAGCAGCCCTCTCATAGCGGGAGGGTGGGAGCAGTACTTC
TRBJ1-2,few,TRBD1,TRBV13,CASSLGRDSNYGYTF,TGTGCCAGCAGCTTAGGCCGGGACAGCAACTATGGCTACACCTTC